Shown below are 29 T cell receptor beta chains from a single sample sequenced in a study of regulatory T cells in long-lasting Graves disease. Time point reported: newly diagnosed GD, antithyroid drugs for less than 3 months. The TCR library was prepared using RNA isolated from PBMCs. Construction of TCR beta libraries relied on iRepertoire HTBI primers and on Arm-PCR targeting CDR3 regions. TCRdb independently ran MiXCR on the multiplex PCR reads; one entry per CDR3 protein. The sample includes about 430,000 distinct CDR3 sequences, approximately 15% of them seen just once. These data are also associated with another study on T cells in Graves' hyperthyroidism and ophthalmopathy.

The sample here was peripheral blood mononuclear cells (PBMCs), taken at new diagnosis, from a patient treated with antithyroid drugs. The receptors were gathered from a woman aged 40 to 55 with Graves disease.

This clonotype showed up just a few times. The V gene is TRBV7-9, the J gene TRBJ2-7; D is perhaps TRBD1 or TRBD2 (5 bases each). Germline assignment: CDR1 SEHNR and CDR2 FQNEAQ (reference sequence). Trimming stripped 1 base from V and 2 bases from J, with 15 bases between. The CDR3 sequence is 16 residues long. The CDR3 DNA is TGTGCCAGCAGCTTAGAGGGTGTAGGGACGACCTACGAGCAGTACTTC. It is translated as CASSLEGVGTTYEQYF.

The CDR3 sequence is CASSPPERRHNEQFF. CDR3 DNA: TGTGCCAGCAGCCCCCCAGAGCGGCGCCACAATGAGCAGTTCTTC. This chain connects TRBV7-9 to TRBJ2-1, with a weak D call TRBD2 (5 bases). This CDR3 has 15 amino acids. Per the germline V gene, CDR1 is SEHNR and CDR2 is FQNEAQ (reference sequence). V lost 5 bases and J lost 5, with 16 bases in between.

This clonotype was seen many times. This sequence joins TRBV7-3 and TRBJ2-1; weak D call: TRBD2 (5 bases). CDR1 is SGHTA, CDR2 FQGTGA, per germline. The CDR3 extends over 14 amino acids. V was clipped by 6 bases and J by 7 bases, with 16 bases between them. CDR3 sequence (DNA): TGTGCCAGCAGAGAGAGCGGCTGGCTTAATGAGCAGTTCTTC. Its translation is CASRESGWLNEQFF.

This clonotype was seen repeatedly, ten times or more. The CDR3 DNA reads TGTGCCAGCAGTTGGCAGCAGTATGGCTACACCTTC. It yields the protein CASSWQQYGYTF. The chain carries TRBV28 and TRBJ1-2, with D hard to call. The length of the CDR3 is 12 residues. V was clipped by 4 bases and J by 5 bases, with 8 bases between them. CDR1 and CDR2 (germline): MDHEN, SYDVKM.

In DNA, the CDR3 is TGTGCCAGCAGCGAGCGCTACAAGGGGAACACTGAAGCTTTCTTT. Translating gives CASSERYKGNTEAFF. The V and J genes are TRBV5-5 and TRBJ1-1; the D is unclear. From germline, CDR1 is SGHKS and CDR2 YYEKEE (reference sequence). V lost 4 bases, J lost 1 base, and 14 bases lay in between. The CDR3 is 15 amino acids.

This clonotype is labeled medium-sized. The rearrangement links TRBV2 to TRBJ2-5; 7 nucleotides agree with TRBD2. Unmatched junction bases numbered 10, after V lost 10 bases and J lost 5 bases. Germline assignment: CDR1 SNHLY and CDR2 FYNNEI. CDR3 length: 13 amino acids. DNA for the CDR3: TGTGCCACCCAGGGAGGGGCAGGCGAGACCCAGTACTTC. The encoded protein is CATQGGAGETQYF. Full variable domain (rest looked up from reference TRBV2 and TRBJ2-5): EPEVTQTPSHQVTQMGQEVILRCVPISNHLYFYWYRQILGQKVEFLVSFYNNEISEKSEIFDDQFSVERPDGSNFTLKIRSTKLEDSAMYFCATQGGAGETQYFGPGTRLLVL.

This clonotype was detected many times. This sequence joins TRBV5-1 and TRBJ1-2; 7 bases line up with TRBD1. Losses at the gene ends were 0 bases for V and 8 bases for J; bases not matched to a gene: 7. Per the germline V gene, CDR1 is SGHRS and CDR2 is YFSETQ. This CDR3 is built from 14 residues. CDR3 sequence (DNA): TGCGCCAGCAGCTTGGACAGGGGTCTGGAAGGCTACACCTTC. It encodes CASSLDRGLEGYTF. Using reference TRBV5-1 and TRBJ1-2 for the parts outside the CDR3, the full variable domain is KAGVTQTPRYLIKTRGQQVTLSCSPISGHRSVSWYQQTPGQGLQFLFEYFSETQRNKGNFPGRFSGRQFSNSRSEMNVSTLELGDSALYLCASSLDRGLEGYTFGSGTRLTVV.

This clonotype was observed a handful of times. This chain joins TRBV20-1 and TRBJ2-3; D may match TRBD1 or TRBD2 (5 bases each). Trimming stripped 6 bases from V and 2 bases from J, with 24 bases between. Germline V gives CDR1 DFQATT, CDR2 SNEGSKA (reference sequence). CDR3 length: 17 amino acids. CDR3: CSAHGTWSGDSTDTQYF. CDR3 DNA: TGCAGTGCCCATGGGACGTGGAGTGGGGATTCCACAGATACGCAGTATTTT.

This clonotype was recorded at least ten times. The chain is built from TRBV10-2 and TRBJ2-1; no clear D. The germline V and J ends were trimmed by 6 bases and 8 bases, with 11 bases remaining between them. CDR1 is WSHSY and CDR2 is SAAADI in the germline V gene. The CDR3 length is 12 residues. The CDR3 is CASRTRSDEQFF. Written as DNA, the CDR3 is TGCGCCAGCAGAACCCGGTCGGATGAGCAGTTCTTC.

At least ten counts were recorded for this clonotype. The genes are TRBV28 and TRBJ1-6; the match to TRBD1 covers 7 bases. Germline assignment: CDR1 MDHEN and CDR2 SYDVKM. The CDR3 is made up of 16 amino acids. V trimming: 5 bases; J trimming: 4 bases; junction bases outside the gene matches: 8. The DNA for the CDR3 is TGTGCCAGCAGTCCAACGGACAGGTTGTATAATTCACCCCTCCACTTT. Residues: CASSPTDRLYNSPLHF.

This clonotype showed up many times. The chain employs TRBV3-1 and TRBJ2-1; 10 bases fit TRBD2. The germline V gene encodes CDR1 LGHDT and CDR2 YNNKEL (reference sequence). This CDR3 region has 16 residues. V trimming: 1 base; J trimming: 6 bases; junction bases outside the gene matches: 6. As DNA, the CDR3 is TGTGCCAGCAGCCAAGGGCTAGCGGGAGTTACCAATGAGCAGTTCTTC. This sequence encodes CASSQGLAGVTNEQFF.

This clonotype was seen at least ten times. This chain joins TRBV6-1 and TRBJ2-1; 8 nucleotides line up with TRBD2. With 5 bases clipped from V and 1 base from J, the junction kept 7 bases outside the gene matches. Germline V gene lookup returns CDR1 MNHNS and CDR2 SASEGT. The CDR3 is made up of 16 amino acids. This chain's CDR3 is CASSPGGGRSYNEQFF. The DNA of the CDR3 is TGTGCCAGCAGTCCCGGGGGGGGTCGGTCCTACAATGAGCAGTTCTTC.

This clonotype was counted many times. V is TRBV29-1 and J is TRBJ1-2; D is perhaps TRBD1 (5 bases). Germline V gene data show CDR1 as SQVTM and CDR2 as ANQGSEA. The CDR3 length is 13 residues. V was cut by 5 bases and J by 7 bases, with 17 bases left in between. The CDR3 nucleotides read TGCAGCGTTCTGATAGGGACTCTCGGTGGCTACACCTTC. Translated, it gives CSVLIGTLGGYTF.

As concerns this clonotype: A read error may explain this, as a much larger clone is one base away. The chain joins TRBV30 to TRBJ1-5; 7 bases agree with TRBD1. The CDR3 length is 15 residues. Germline loops: CDR1 GTSNPN, CDR2 SVGIG (reference sequence). CDR3 amino acids: CAWSGGGGDYQPHHF. CDR3 nucleotide sequence: TGTGCCTGGAGCGGGGGAGGGGGCGATTATCAGCCCCATCATTTT. Full variable domain (missing parts from reference TRBV30 and TRBJ1-5): SQTIHQWPATLVQPVGSPLSLECTVEGTSNPNLYWYRQAAGRGLQLLFYSVGIGQISSEVPQNLSASRPQDRQFILSSKKLLLSDSGFYLCAWSGGGGDYQPHHFGDGTRLSIL.

This clonotype appeared many times. The chain couples TRBV10-3 to TRBJ1-2; D might be TRBD1 (5 bases). This CDR3 contains 15 residues. V was pared by 10 bases and J by 4 bases, with 22 bases between. CDR1 ENHRY and CDR2 SYGVKD come from the germline V gene. DNA for the CDR3: TGTGCCACCGCGATGCTCTCCGGGACGCTCTATGGCTACACCTTC. This sequence encodes CATAMLSGTLYGYTF.

This chain connects TRBV3-1 to TRBJ2-1; 9 nucleotides match TRBD2. The J call is uncertain, as TRBJ2-5 better fits the DNA end. The length of the CDR3 is 16 residues. The germline CDR1 and CDR2 sequences are LGHDT and YNNKEL (reference sequence). This CDR3 is CASSPPWAGGRETQYF. CDR3 coding DNA: TGTGCCAGCAGCCCCCCCTGGGCGGGAGGGCGGGAGACCCAGTACTTC.

The chain joins TRBV2 to TRBJ1-1, with unresolved D. This CDR3 spans 13 amino acids. Trimming took off 2 bases at V and 5 bases at J, with 9 bases between the two ends. From germline, CDR1 is SNHLY and CDR2 FYNNEI. CDR3 DNA: TGTGCCAGCAGTGAATTGGTTAGGACTGAAGCTTTCTTT. Amino acid sequence: CASSELVRTEAFF.

Ten or more counts support this clonotype. The chain combines TRBV29-1 with TRBJ2-1; 10 bases are a match to TRBD1. Germline V gene sequence: CDR1 SQVTM, CDR2 ANQGSEA. The CDR3 consists of 15 residues. With 6 bases clipped from V and 12 bases from J, the junction kept 17 bases outside the gene matches. The CDR3 spells CSVPDRGGLYFGQFF. As DNA, the CDR3 is TGCAGCGTGCCGGACAGGGGGGGCCTATACTTCGGGCAGTTCTTC.

This clonotype was observed a handful of times. The chain employs TRBV4-1 and TRBJ1-2; 8 positions agree with TRBD1. Germline trimming cut 6 bases from V and 0 bases from J; bases unmatched to any gene: 3. The CDR3 consists of 14 residues. Germline CDR1 and CDR2: MGHRA and YSYEKL. Here the CDR3 DNA reads TGCGCCAGCAGTTCAGGGGGCGCTAACTATGGCTACACCTTC. Its translation is CASSSGGANYGYTF.

Ten or more counts support this clonotype. V gene TRBV5-1 combines with J gene TRBJ2-7; 13 bases fit TRBD2. Germline loops: CDR1 SGHRS, CDR2 YFSETQ. V lost 3 bases to trimming and J lost 0 bases; unmatched junction nucleotides: 0. The CDR3 totals 15 residues. The CDR3 DNA follows: TGCGCCAGCAGCTGGACTAGCGGGAGCTCCTACGAGCAGTACTTC. Its translation: CASSWTSGSSYEQYF.

This clonotype was recorded at least ten times. This rearrangement joins TRBV7-8 to TRBJ1-2; possibly TRBD1 for D (5 bases). Germline V gene sequence: CDR1 SGHVS, CDR2 FQNEAQ. The CDR3 is 13 amino acids. V lost 2 bases, J lost 7 bases, and 11 bases lay in between. In nucleotides, the CDR3 is TGTGCCAGCAGCTTACTCAGGGCAAGTGGCTACACCTTC. This translates into CASSLLRASGYTF.

Of note for this clonotype: This likely stems from a read error, as it lies one base from a far larger clone. The chain couples TRBV6-2 or TRBV6-3 to TRBJ1-4; TRBD1 aligns across 9 bases. Germline-derived CDR1 and CDR2 are MNHEY and SVGEGT. CDR3 length: 15 amino acids. The CDR3 protein is CASSDHRGPGEKLSF. Written as DNA, the CDR3 is TGTGCCAGCAGTGACCACAGGGGGCCTGGTGAAAAACTGTCTTTT.

On this clonotype itself: One end of the junction varies from germline; a read error may be responsible. This chain joins TRBV7-9 and TRBJ1-6, with a tentative D call TRBD1 (6 bases). The CDR3 loop spans 13 amino acids. Per germline, CDR1 SEHNR and CDR2 FQNEAQ (reference sequence). The CDR3 coding sequence is TGTGTCAGCAGCTTACAGGGCGATTCACCCCTCCACTTT. Its protein is CVSSLQGDSPLHF. The whole variable domain, filled in from reference TRBV7-9 and TRBJ1-6, reads DTGVSQNPRHKITKRGQNVTFRCDPISEHNRLYWYRQTLGQGPEFLTYFQNEAQLEKSRLLSDRFSAERPKGSFSTLEIQRTEQGDSAMYLCVSSLQGDSPLHFGNGTRLTVT.

In its sample, this clonotype was seen many times. One end of the junction is discordant with germline, which a read error may explain. The CDR3 DNA reads TGTGCCAGCAGTCCTATGGGGGAGGCGAACACTAAAGCTTTCTTT. Translation: CASSPMGEANTKAFF. The rearrangement links TRBV28 to TRBJ1-1, with TRBD1 as a possible D gene (5 bases). Germline-derived CDR1 and CDR2 are MDHEN and SYDVKM. This CDR3 comprises 15 residues.

This clonotype was observed at least ten times. This rearrangement joins TRBV10-3 to TRBJ2-7; 9 bases match TRBD2. J lost 1 base, V lost 6 bases, and 7 bases had no gene match. This CDR3 spans 15 amino acids. Germline CDR1 and CDR2: ENHRY and SYGVKD. The CDR3 DNA reads TGTGCCATCAGAGATGAAGCGGGAGGATCCTACGAGCAGTACTTC. It yields the protein CAIRDEAGGSYEQYF.

This clonotype was found a few times. The rearrangement uses TRBV5-1 and TRBJ2-5; D could derive from TRBD1 or TRBD2 (5 bases each). Germline CDR1 is SGHRS and CDR2 is YFSETQ. The CDR3 has 12 amino acids. V dropped 6 bases and J dropped 0 bases, with 6 bases sitting between them. In DNA, the CDR3 is TGCGCCAGCATGGGGGACCAAGAGACCCAGTACTTC. It yields the protein CASMGDQETQYF.

This clonotype appeared many times. J is TRBJ2-5 and V is TRBV28; D not resolved. CDR1 and CDR2 (germline): MDHEN, SYDVKM. V lost 1 base to trimming and J lost 3 bases, with 6 bases between them. This CDR3 region has 13 residues. Written as DNA, the CDR3 is TGTGCCAGCAGTTTATATACAGAAGAGACCCAGTACTTC. The encoded protein is CASSLYTEETQYF.

The rearrangement uses TRBV20-1 and TRBJ1-5; TRBD1 might be the D (5 bases). This CDR3 spans 16 amino acids. Germline CDR1 reads DFQATT; CDR2 reads SNEGSKA (reference sequence). With 0 bases removed from V and 0 bases from J, the gap between germline ends came to 12 bases. In DNA form, the CDR3 reads TGCAGTGCTAGAGACCGAGGGACCTATAGCAATCAGCCCCAGCATTTT. It translates to CSARDRGTYSNQPQHF.

This clonotype was detected only a few times. The rearrangement uses TRBV7-9 and TRBJ2-6; D is ambiguous. Germline V CDR1 and CDR2: SEHNR, FQNEAQ (reference sequence). CDR3 size: 11 residues. The ends were cut back, 7 bases at V and 2 bases at J, with 0 bases in the middle. The CDR3 nucleotides read TGTGCCAGCACTGGGGCCAACGTCCTGACTTTC. Translated, it gives CASTGANVLTF.